This T cell receptor beta chain was profiled in a study of blood T cell repertoires in COVID-19. Clones were read by immunoSEQ multiplex PCR, and TCRdb kept only the in-frame ones, dropping some. The sample lists 140,000 or so clones, roughly 80% seen once, with roughly 8.7% in the top ten. CDR3 length: 14 residues. The trim removed 1 base at V and 1 base at J, leaving 0 bases unmatched. Germline V gene sequence: CDR1 GTSNPN, CDR2 SVGIG (reference sequence). The sample comprised peripheral blood. The rearrangement uses TRBV30 and TRBJ2-3, with TRBD2 matching 9 bases. The TCR originated in a man between 50 and 59 years old with active or convalescent COVID-19. The CDR3 bases are TGTGCCTGGAGTGGGACTAGCGGCACAGATACGCAGTATTTT. This translates into CAWSGTSGTDTQYF. Complete variable domain (other parts from reference TRBV30 and TRBJ2-3): SQTIHQWPATLVQPVGSPLSLECTVEGTSNPNLYWYRQAAGRGLQLLFYSVGIGQISSEVPQNLSASRPQDRQFILSSKKLLLSDSGFYLCAWSGTSGTDTQYFGPGTRLTVL.